The rows below give T cell receptor beta chains drawn from one sample of a study of blood T cell repertoires in COVID-19. Generated by immunoSEQ multiplex PCR, the TCRdb table keeps only in-frame clones and is missing some. The sample consists of 100,000 or so clones, roughly 90% of them appearing once. Sequencing was performed on peripheral blood. The receptors originated from a woman aged 50 to 60 with COVID-19, enrolled during active disease. Each CDR3 is given with its conserved first and last residue. A D gene is named only where the DNA matches it firmly. Not all rows give a size; the values are once, few, many and, for expanded clones, a class.

>.|TRBJ1-6|TRBV19|.
CASRETGQIYNSPLHF
TGTGCCAGTAGAGAGACCGGACAGATCTATAATTCACCCCTCCACTTT
>.|TRBJ2-3|TRBV21-1|.
CASSWSRGRTDTQYF
TGTGCCAGCAGCTGGAGCAGGGGGCGCACAGATACGCAGTATTTT
>TRBD2|TRBJ2-5|TRBV7-8|.
CASSLSRREGQETQYF
TGTGCCAGCAGCTTATCTCGTCGGGAGGGGCAAGAGACCCAGTACTTC
>.|TRBJ2-7|TRBV11-2|once
CASSLRPSFAYEQYF
TGTGCCAGCAGCCTCCGTCCGAGCTTCGCCTACGAGCAGTACTTC
>.|TRBJ1-5|TRBV12-5|.
CASGSQTQPQHF
TGTGCTAGTGGTTCACAGACCCAGCCCCAGCATTTT
>.|TRBJ1-1|TRBV9|few
CASSVSRNTEAFF
TGTGCCAGCAGCGTAAGCCGGAACACTGAAGCTTTCTTT
>TRBD1|TRBJ2-5|TRBV7-8|.
CASSWDRLETQYF
TGTGCCAGCAGCTGGGACAGGTTAGAGACCCAGTACTTC
>TRBD2|TRBJ2-1|TRBV5-4|.
CASSLAGGGGFYNEQFF
TGTGCCAGCAGCTTGGCCGGCGGGGGGGGATTCTACAATGAGCAGTTCTTC
>TRBD1|TRBJ2-1|TRBV5-1|once
CASSLGQGNEQFF
TGCGCCAGCAGCCTTGGACAGGGCAATGAGCAGTTCTTC
>.|TRBJ1-2|TRBV7-4|.
CASSFLQPGLGYTF
TGTGCCAGCAGCTTCTTACAGCCGGGGTTGGGCTACACCTTC
>.|TRBJ1-1|TRBV5-1|.
CASSLNPGLTEAFF
TGCGCCAGCAGCTTGAACCCCGGTTTAACTGAAGCTTTCTTT
>.|TRBJ1-2|TRBV19|.
CASEVRGIGGYTF
TGTGCCAGTGAAGTCCGGGGGATTGGGGGCTACACCTTC
>TRBD1|TRBJ1-3|TRBV19|.
CASSITGGRNTIYF
TGTGCCAGTAGTATCACAGGGGGCCGAAACACCATATATTTT
>.|TRBJ2-6|TRBV30|.
CAWAPSRAVHVGANVLTF
TGTGCCTGGGCCCCTTCGAGGGCCGTGCACGTTGGGGCCAACGTCCTGACTTTC
>.|TRBJ2-6|TRBV6-5|.
CASSSGAGANVLTF
TGTGCCAGCAGTTCGGGGGCTGGGGCCAACGTCCTGACTTTC
>.|TRBJ1-5|TRBV19|.
CASSIGQGLNQPQHF
TGTGCCAGTAGTATAGGGCAGGGCCTCAATCAGCCCCAGCATTTT
>TRBD1|TRBJ1-2|TRBV19|.
CASSRDRGSYGYTF
TGTGCCAGTAGTCGCGACAGGGGCAGCTATGGCTACACCTTC
>.|TRBJ1-2|TRBV3-1/TRBV3-2|.
CASSQDLGRDGYTF
TGTGCCAGCAGCCAAGATCTGGGCAGGGATGGCTACACCTTC
>TRBD2|TRBJ2-3|TRBV28|few
CASTRLAGDVGLYF
TGTGCCAGCACACGACTAGCGGGGGACGTTGGTCTGTATTTT
>.|TRBJ2-3|TRBV5-1|.
CASSPYSDTDTQYF
TGCGCCAGCAGCCCGTATAGCGACACAGATACGCAGTATTTT
>TRBD1|TRBJ1-1|TRBV9|.
CASSPRQGRATEAFF
TGTGCCAGCAGCCCCCGACAGGGACGGGCCACTGAAGCTTTCTTT
>.|TRBJ1-3|TRBV11-3|.
CASSLDQFGIGNTIYF
TGTGCCAGCAGCTTAGATCAGTTTGGCATTGGAAACACCATATATTTT
>TRBD2|TRBJ2-3|TRBV3-1/TRBV3-2|.
CASSQVLAGLTDTQYF
TGTGCCAGCAGCCAAGTACTAGCGGGGCTGACAGATACGCAGTATTTT
>.|TRBJ2-2|TRBV24-1|.
CATSDFTGQWPGELFF
TGTGCCACCAGTGATTTTACAGGGCAGTGGCCCGGGGAGCTGTTTTTT
>TRBD2|TRBJ2-4|TRBV27|.
CASVAPGLAGGNIQYF
TGTGCCAGCGTTGCCCCTGGACTAGCGGGAGGTAACATTCAGTACTTC
>.|TRBJ1-1|TRBV19|.
CASSIDGGTEAFF
TGTGCCAGTAGTATAGATGGGGGGACTGAAGCTTTCTTT
>.|TRBJ2-1|TRBV24-1|.
CATRGDRAALNEQFF
TGTGCCACCAGGGGAGACCGGGCCGCCCTTAATGAGCAGTTCTTC
>TRBD1|TRBJ2-6|TRBV2|.
CASKGTAPGANVLTF
TGTGCCAGCAAAGGGACAGCTCCTGGGGCCAACGTCCTGACTTTC
>TRBD1|TRBJ2-1|TRBV16|.
CASSQFRGNEQFF
TGTGCCAGCAGCCAATTCAGGGGGAATGAGCAGTTCTTC
>.|TRBJ1-1|TRBV14|.
CASSQDPAVMNTEAFF
TGTGCCAGCAGCCAAGATCCGGCGGTCATGAACACTGAAGCTTTCTTT
>.|TRBJ2-2|TRBV9|.
CASSAPRDTPNTGELFF
TGTGCCAGCAGCGCGCCAAGGGACACACCGAACACCGGGGAGCTGTTTTTT
>TRBD2|TRBJ2-1|TRBV11-2|.
CASSVSRSGLPVANEQFF
TGTGCCAGCAGCGTTAGTCGGTCGGGACTACCAGTCGCGAATGAGCAGTTCTTC
>.|TRBJ2-7|TRBV19|.
CASSRYRDNSYEQYF
TGTGCCAGTAGTAGATACCGGGACAACTCCTACGAGCAGTACTTC
>.|TRBJ1-3|TRBV30|.
CAWGQGSGNTIYF
TGTGCCTGGGGCCAGGGCTCTGGAAACACCATATATTTT
>TRBD1|TRBJ2-2|TRBV11-3|.
CASRDGQGDTGELFF
TGTGCCAGCAGAGACGGACAGGGGGACACCGGGGAGCTGTTTTTT
>.|TRBJ2-2|TRBV3-1/TRBV3-2|.
CASSPTLTGGSRYGELFF
TGTGCCAGCAGCCCCACCTTGACAGGCGGTAGTAGGTACGGGGAGCTGTTTTTT
>TRBD1|TRBJ1-5|TRBV4-3|.
CASSQGTGFNQPQHF
TGCGCCAGCAGCCAAGGGACAGGATTTAATCAGCCCCAGCATTTT
>TRBD1|TRBJ2-5|TRBV11-2|.
CASGRQGLETQYF
TGTGCCAGCGGACGACAGGGGCTAGAGACCCAGTACTTC
>TRBD2|TRBJ2-5|TRBV2|.
CASRAPPSGGETQYF
TGTGCCAGCAGGGCCCCCCCTAGCGGGGGGGAGACCCAGTACTTC
>TRBD1|TRBJ1-1|TRBV4-1|.
CASSQGTGGAEAFF
TGCGCCAGCAGCCAAGGAACAGGGGGCGCTGAAGCTTTCTTT
>TRBD1|TRBJ2-3|TRBV6-5|.
CASSYGGDRSRTQYF
TGTGCCAGCAGTTACGGCGGGGACAGGTCCCGTACGCAGTATTTT
>.|TRBJ1-5|TRBV20-1|few
CSASVRDQPQHF
TGCAGTGCTAGTGTACGGGATCAGCCCCAGCATTTT
>TRBD1|TRBJ1-2|TRBV5-1|.
CASSHTGDYGYTF
TGCGCCAGCAGTCATACAGGGGACTATGGCTACACCTTC
>.|TRBJ1-3|TRBV6-5|.
CASSYSEGNTIYF
TGTGCCAGCAGTTACTCGGAGGGAAACACCATATATTTT
>TRBD1|TRBJ1-5|TRBV30|.
CAWSPGQGRNSNQPQHF
TGTGCCTGGAGCCCGGGACAGGGGCGCAATAGCAATCAGCCCCAGCATTTT
>.|TRBJ2-2|TRBV12-3/TRBV12-4|.
CASSYRVSGELFF
TGTGCCAGCAGTTACAGGGTGTCCGGGGAGCTGTTTTTT
>TRBD1|TRBJ2-1|TRBV5-1|.
CASSQDREQFF
TGCGCCAGCTCCCAGGACAGGGAGCAGTTCTTC
>TRBD2|TRBJ2-1|TRBV19|.
CASSIGERGYNEQFF
TGTGCCAGTAGTATAGGAGAGCGGGGGTACAATGAGCAGTTCTTC